The subject of this entry is one T cell receptor (beta chain). As defined, naive CD8 cells were CD45RO-negative and positively selected for CCR7, with terminally differentiated effector memory CD45RA+ cells excluded. This sample was included in a study of shared clonotypes between healthy human individuals. TCRdb keeps only in-frame clones here, not all; method: immunoSEQ multiplex PCR. The sample carries around 2.1 million clones, about 92% recorded once. This CDR3 has 16 residues. CDR1 and CDR2 from the germline V gene are MNHEY and SMNVEV (reference sequence). V was trimmed by 4 bases and J by 0 bases, leaving 13 bases between them.

Sequenced sample: naive CD8+ T cells from PBMCs. The V gene is TRBV27, the J gene TRBJ1-5; possible D gene TRBD1, 5 bases. This TCR came from a young man in good health. Some clones in this sample may be carry-over from other donors' samples. The CDR3 coding sequence is TGTGCCAGCAGTTCAGTGGGGACGAATAGCAATCAGCCCCAGCATTTT. Its protein is CASSSVGTNSNQPQHF.